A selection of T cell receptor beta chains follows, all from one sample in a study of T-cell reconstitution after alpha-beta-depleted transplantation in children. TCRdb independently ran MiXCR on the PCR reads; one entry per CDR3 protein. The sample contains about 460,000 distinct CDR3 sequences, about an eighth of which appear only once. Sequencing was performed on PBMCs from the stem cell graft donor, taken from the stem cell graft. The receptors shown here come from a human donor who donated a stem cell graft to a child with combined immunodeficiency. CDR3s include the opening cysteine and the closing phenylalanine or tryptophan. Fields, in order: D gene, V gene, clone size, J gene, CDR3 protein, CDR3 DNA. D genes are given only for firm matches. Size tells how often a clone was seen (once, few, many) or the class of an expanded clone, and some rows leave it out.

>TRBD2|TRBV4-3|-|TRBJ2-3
CASSQDSSGEGTDTQYF
TGCGCCAGCAGCCAAGATTCCAGCGGGGAGGGAACAGATACGCAGTATTTT
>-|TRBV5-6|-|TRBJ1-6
CASSISEGDSYNSPLHF
TGTGCCAGCAGCATATCCGAAGGGGACTCCTATAATTCACCCCTCCACTTT
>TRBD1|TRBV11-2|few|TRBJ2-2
CASTRLGQANTGELFF
TGTGCCAGCACTCGACTCGGACAGGCGAACACCGGGGAGCTGTTTTTT
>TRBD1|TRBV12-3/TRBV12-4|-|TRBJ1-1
CASKITGGGTEAFF
TGTGCCAGCAAGATAACAGGGGGAGGGACTGAAGCTTTCTTT
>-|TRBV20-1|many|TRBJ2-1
CSARDQLVPYNEQFF
TGCAGTGCTAGAGATCAATTGGTCCCATACAATGAGCAGTTCTTC
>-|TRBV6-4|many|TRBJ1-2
CASSDSPGLGGYTF
TGTGCCAGCAGTGACTCGCCAGGGCTTGGCGGCTACACCTTC
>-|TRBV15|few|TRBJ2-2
CATSTDTMGGAEDGELFF
TGTGCCACCAGCACAGACACCATGGGGGGGGCCGAGGACGGGGAGCTGTTTTTT
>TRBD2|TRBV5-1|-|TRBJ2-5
CASSPLGLVQETQYF
TGCGCCAGCAGCCCACTCGGACTAGTCCAAGAGACCCAGTACTTC
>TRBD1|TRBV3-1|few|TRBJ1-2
CASSQESGQGLPGYGYTF
TGTGCCAGCAGCCAAGAATCCGGACAGGGCCTCCCGGGCTATGGCTACACCTTC
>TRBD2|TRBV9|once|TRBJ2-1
CASSVATSGASSYNEQFF
TGTGCCAGCAGCGTAGCTACTAGCGGGGCCAGCTCCTACAATGAGCAGTTCTTC
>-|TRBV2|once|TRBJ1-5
CASSEIGEGNQPQHF
TGTGCCAGCAGTGAGATCGGGGAGGGGAATCAGCCCCAGCATTTT
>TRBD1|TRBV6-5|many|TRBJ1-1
CASSLDRASGAEAFF
TGTGCCAGCAGTTTAGACAGGGCCTCAGGAGCTGAAGCTTTCTTT
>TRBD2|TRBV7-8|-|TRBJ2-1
CASSSRRLAGANEQFF
TGTGCCAGCAGCTCGAGACGGCTAGCGGGAGCTAATGAGCAGTTCTTC
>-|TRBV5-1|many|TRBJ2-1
CASSSWGNEQFF
TGCGCCAGCAGCTCCTGGGGCAATGAGCAGTTCTTC
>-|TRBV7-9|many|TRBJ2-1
CASGPREYNEQFF
TGTGCCAGCGGCCCTAGGGAATACAATGAGCAGTTCTTC
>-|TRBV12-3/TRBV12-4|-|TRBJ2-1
CASSLAGQLNEQFF
TGTGCCAGCAGTTTAGCAGGACAGCTCAATGAGCAGTTCTTC
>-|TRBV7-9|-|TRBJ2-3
CASSLAGPSDTQYF
TGTGCCAGCAGCTTAGCGGGCCCGTCAGATACGCAGTATTTT
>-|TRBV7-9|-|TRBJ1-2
CASVRAGYGYGYTF
TGTGCCAGCGTTCGTGCAGGGTATGGGTATGGCTACACCTTC
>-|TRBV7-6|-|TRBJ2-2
CASSSLTEPGVGELFF
TGTGCCAGCAGCTCCCTGACGGAACCGGGGGTCGGGGAGCTGTTTTTT
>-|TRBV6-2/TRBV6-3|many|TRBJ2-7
CASSQGTKGEQYF
TGTGCCAGCAGTCAAGGGACGAAGGGCGAGCAGTACTTC
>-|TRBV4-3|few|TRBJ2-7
CASSQGRTASYEQYF
TGCGCCAGCAGCCAGGGACGGACAGCATCCTACGAGCAGTACTTC
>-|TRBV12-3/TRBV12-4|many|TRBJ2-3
CASSTWIQRATGTDTQYF
TGTGCCAGCAGCACATGGATTCAAAGGGCCACGGGCACAGATACGCAGTATTTT
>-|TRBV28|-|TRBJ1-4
CASSSPWGLGKLFF
TGTGCCAGCAGTTCCCCTTGGGGTTTGGGAAAACTGTTTTTT
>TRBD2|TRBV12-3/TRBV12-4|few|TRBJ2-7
CASTNSAGLGFYEQYF
TGTGCCAGCACCAATTCTGCGGGACTAGGGTTCTACGAGCAGTACTTC
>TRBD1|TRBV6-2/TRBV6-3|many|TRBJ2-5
CASISSRRGRRETQYF
TGTGCCAGCATCAGTTCGCGCAGGGGGCGAAGAGAGACCCAGTACTTC
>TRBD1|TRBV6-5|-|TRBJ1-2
CASSYRDSYGYTF
TGTGCCAGCAGTTACCGGGACAGCTATGGCTACACCTTC